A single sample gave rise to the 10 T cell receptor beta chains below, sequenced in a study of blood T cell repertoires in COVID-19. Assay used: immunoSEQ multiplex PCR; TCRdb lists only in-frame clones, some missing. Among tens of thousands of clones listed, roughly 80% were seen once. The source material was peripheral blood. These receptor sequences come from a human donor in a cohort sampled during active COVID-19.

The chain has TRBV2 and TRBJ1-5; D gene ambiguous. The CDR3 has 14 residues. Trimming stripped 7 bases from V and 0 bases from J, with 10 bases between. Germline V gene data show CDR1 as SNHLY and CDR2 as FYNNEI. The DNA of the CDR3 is TGTGCCAGCACCCTTACGAGTAGCAATCAGCCCCAGCATTTT. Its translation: CASTLTSSNQPQHF.

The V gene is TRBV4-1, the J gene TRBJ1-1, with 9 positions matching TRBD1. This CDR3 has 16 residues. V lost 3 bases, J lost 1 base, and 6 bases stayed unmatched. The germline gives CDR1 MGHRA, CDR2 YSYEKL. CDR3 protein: CASSHQQGAKNTEAFF. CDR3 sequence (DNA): TGCGCCAGCAGCCATCAACAGGGGGCTAAGAACACTGAAGCTTTCTTT.

CDR3: CASSWAGSTDTQYF. CDR3 DNA sequence: TGTGCCAGCAGTTGGGCGGGGAGCACAGATACGCAGTATTTT. This rearrangement joins TRBV28 to TRBJ2-3; D is possibly TRBD2 (6 bases). The germline V gene encodes CDR1 MDHEN and CDR2 SYDVKM. This CDR3 spans 14 amino acids. The V end was cut by 4 bases, the J end by 0 bases, with 8 bases between.

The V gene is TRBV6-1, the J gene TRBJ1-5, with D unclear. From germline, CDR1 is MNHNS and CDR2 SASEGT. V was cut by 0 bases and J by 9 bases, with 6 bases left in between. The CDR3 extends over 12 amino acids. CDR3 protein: CASSEALGPQHF. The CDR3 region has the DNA TGTGCCAGCAGTGAAGCTCTCGGGCCCCAGCATTTT.

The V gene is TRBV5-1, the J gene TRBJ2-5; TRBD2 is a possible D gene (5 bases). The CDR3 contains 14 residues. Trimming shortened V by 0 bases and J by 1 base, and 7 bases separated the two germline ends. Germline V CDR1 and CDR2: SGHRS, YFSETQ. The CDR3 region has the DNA TGCGCCAGCAGCTTGGAGGGAGTCCAAGAGACCCAGTACTTC. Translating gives CASSLEGVQETQYF.

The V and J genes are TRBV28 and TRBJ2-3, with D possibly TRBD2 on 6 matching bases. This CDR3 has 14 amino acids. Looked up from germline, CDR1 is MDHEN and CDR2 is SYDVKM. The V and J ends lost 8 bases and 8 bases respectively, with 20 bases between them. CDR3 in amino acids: CASEEGPSTATQYF. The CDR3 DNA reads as TGTGCCAGCGAGGAGGGACCCTCAACGGCTACGCAGTATTTT.

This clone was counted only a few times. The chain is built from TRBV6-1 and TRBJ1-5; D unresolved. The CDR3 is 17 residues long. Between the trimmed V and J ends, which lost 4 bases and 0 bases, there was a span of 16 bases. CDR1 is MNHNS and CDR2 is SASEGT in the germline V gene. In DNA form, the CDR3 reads TGTGCCAGCAGTGCTCGGGGTAGTGCCATTAGCAATCAGCCCCAGCATTTT. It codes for CASSARGSAISNQPQHF.

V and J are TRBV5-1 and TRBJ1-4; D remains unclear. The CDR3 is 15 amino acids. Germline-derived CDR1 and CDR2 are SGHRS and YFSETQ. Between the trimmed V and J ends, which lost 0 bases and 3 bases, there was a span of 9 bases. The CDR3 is CASSLAPPANEKLFF. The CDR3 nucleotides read TGCGCCAGCAGCTTGGCCCCCCCAGCTAATGAAAAACTGTTTTTT.

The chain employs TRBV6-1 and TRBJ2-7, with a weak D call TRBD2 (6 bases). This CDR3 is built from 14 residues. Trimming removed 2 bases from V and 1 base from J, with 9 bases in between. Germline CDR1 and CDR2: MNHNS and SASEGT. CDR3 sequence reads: CASSEPGVSYEQYF. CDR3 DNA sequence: TGTGCCAGCAGTGAACCGGGAGTTTCCTACGAGCAGTACTTC.

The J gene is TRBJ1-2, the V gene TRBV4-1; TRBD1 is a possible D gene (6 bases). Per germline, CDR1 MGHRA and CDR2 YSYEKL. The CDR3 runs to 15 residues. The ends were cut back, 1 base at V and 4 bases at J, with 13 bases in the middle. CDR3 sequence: CASSQAGTLTYGYTF. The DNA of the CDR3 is TGCGCCAGCAGCCAAGCGGGGACACTAACCTATGGCTACACCTTC.